This T cell receptor beta chain was found in a study of T-cell reconstitution after alpha-beta-depleted transplantation in children. The CDR3 has 13 residues. V shed 6 bases and J 3 bases; nucleotides not matched to a gene: 2. Per germline, CDR1 KGHDR and CDR2 SFDVKD. This clonotype was recorded at least ten times. Preparation of the TCRbeta library used unique molecular identifiers. MiXCR was run by TCRdb on the PCR reads, yielding one entry per CDR3 protein. This table holds 90,000 to 130,000 distinct CDR3 sequences, 9% to 12% found once. The chain employs TRBV24-1 and TRBJ2-3, with TRBD2 matching 7 bases. The sample was PBMCs from the stem cell graft donor, taken from the stem cell graft. The sequence was collected from a human donor who donated a stem cell graft to a child with acute lymphoblastic leukemia. The CDR3 nucleotides are TGTGCCACCAGTACCGGGGGGACAGATACGCAGTATTTT. Translated, it gives CATSTGGTDTQYF.